These 20 T cell receptor beta chains came from one sample sequenced in a study of cytomegalovirus exposure and HLA in healthy donors. Using immunoSEQ multiplex PCR, the repertoire was profiled, and TCRdb retains in-frame clones only, with some absent. The table records about 110,000 clones, roughly nine tenths of them present only once. Input material: PBMCs. Receptors were obtained from a woman between 18 and 29 years old in good health and CMV-seronegative.

The rearrangement links TRBV30 to TRBJ1-3, with a tentative D call TRBD1 (6 bases). This CDR3 has 14 amino acids. Trimming shortened V by 3 bases and J by 7 bases, and 16 bases separated the two germline ends. CDR1 and CDR2 from the germline V gene are GTSNPN and SVGIG (reference sequence). In DNA form, the CDR3 reads TGTGCCTGGAGCACGGGGGGGCTACGGAACACCATATATTTT. This sequence encodes CAWSTGGLRNTIYF.

The table lists this clone with a count of one. V gene TRBV29-1 combines with J gene TRBJ1-4, with 8 nucleotides matching TRBD1. This CDR3 is 14 amino acids long. Germline lookup yields CDR1 SQVTM and CDR2 ANQGSEA. V was pared by 4 bases and J by 2 bases, with 3 bases of the junction left unmatched. This CDR3 reads CSVADRVTNEKLFF. DNA of the CDR3: TGCAGCGTTGCGGACAGGGTGACTAATGAAAAACTGTTTTTT. Combining the CDR3 with reference TRBV29-1 and TRBJ1-4 gives the whole variable domain SAVISQKPSRDICQRGTSLTIQCQVDSQVTMMFWYRQQPGQSLTLIATANQGSEATYESGFVIDKFPISRPNLTFSTLTVSNMSPEDSSIYLCSVADRVTNEKLFFGSGTQLSVL.

CDR3 loop: CASSLPGSGGGNTIYF. The CDR3 DNA follows: TGTGCCAGCAGCTTACCCGGGTCTGGTGGTGGAAACACCATATATTTT. This rearrangement joins TRBV11-2 to TRBJ1-3, with no clear D. V lost 2 bases and J 3 bases, leaving 14 bases between the germline ends. CDR1 and CDR2 from the germline V gene are SGHAT and FQNNGV. The CDR3 is 16 amino acids.

In DNA form, the CDR3 reads TGTGCCAGCAGTTCGGGACAGAACTACGAGCAGTACTTC. Encoded protein: CASSSGQNYEQYF. This sequence joins TRBV6-6 and TRBJ2-7, with 7 bases fitting TRBD1. V lost 4 bases and J lost 3; bases outside the gene matches: 3. Germline values: CDR1 MNHNY, CDR2 SVGAGI (reference sequence). The CDR3 length is 13 residues.

The V and J genes are TRBV7-2 and TRBJ2-1, with TRBD2 identical over 7 bases. V lost 1 base and J lost 10; bases outside the gene matches: 10. CDR1 is SGHTA and CDR2 is FQGNSA in the germline V gene. The CDR3 loop spans 15 amino acids. As DNA, the CDR3 is TGTGCCAGCAGCTTAGAAGTGCGGAGGGGAGGGGAGCAGTTCTTC. Translation: CASSLEVRRGGEQFF.

In this sample, this clone turned up once. The rearrangement joins TRBV19 to TRBJ2-7, with a tentative D call TRBD1 (6 bases). Germline-derived CDR1 and CDR2 are LNHDA and SQIVND (reference sequence). Trimming removed 8 bases from V and 5 bases from J, with 13 bases in between. The CDR3 covers 12 residues. The CDR3: CASGDRLDEQYF. The CDR3 DNA reads as TGTGCCAGTGGTGACAGGCTGGACGAGCAGTACTTC.

V and J are TRBV5-6 and TRBJ2-1, with 8 bases fitting TRBD2. The germline V gene has CDR1 SGHDT and CDR2 YYEEEE. V gave up 4 bases and J gave up 1 base; unmatched junction bases: 4. The CDR3 covers 15 residues. CDR3 DNA: TGTGCCAGCAGCCTACCGGGAGGGTCCTACAATGAGCAGTTCTTC. This sequence encodes CASSLPGGSYNEQFF.

The CDR3 region is CASGERRANVLTF. CDR3 bases: TGTGCCAGTGGAGAGCGTAGGGCCAACGTCCTGACTTTC. The chain joins TRBV25-1 to TRBJ2-6; D gene uncertain. Germline V gives CDR1 MGHDK, CDR2 SYGVNS. This CDR3 spans 13 amino acids. V lost 9 bases and J 5 bases, leaving 11 bases between the germline ends.

The chain joins TRBV4-1 to TRBJ1-4; the match to TRBD1 covers 7 bases. In germline, CDR1 is MGHRA, CDR2 YSYEKL. The J segment lost 7 bases and the V segment lost 3 bases, leaving 8 bases of the junction unmatched. This CDR3 comprises 15 residues. The CDR3 loop is CASSHRDRELEKLFF. The CDR3 DNA reads TGCGCCAGCAGCCACCGGGACAGAGAGCTTGAAAAACTGTTTTTT.

The chain uses TRBV7-3 and TRBJ2-3, with 9 bases matching TRBD1. Per the germline V gene, CDR1 is SGHTA and CDR2 is FQGTGA. This CDR3 spans 18 amino acids. V shed 1 base and J 1 base; nucleotides not matched to a gene: 9. This chain's CDR3 is CASSLSRVGDRGTDTQYF. The CDR3 DNA sequence: TGTGCCAGCAGCTTAAGTCGGGTAGGGGACAGGGGCACAGATACGCAGTATTTT.

The chain uses TRBV27 and TRBJ2-4, with TRBD1 matching over 11 bases. Germline CDR1 and CDR2: MNHEY and SMNVEV (reference sequence). There are 15 residues in the CDR3. After removal of 4 bases from V and 4 bases from J, the junction contained 3 bases not matched to a gene. CDR3: CASSSDRGHKNIQYF. The CDR3 region has the DNA TGTGCCAGCAGTTCGGACAGGGGGCATAAAAACATTCAGTACTTC.

This chain links TRBV29-1 with TRBJ2-2, with 9 bases identical to TRBD2. After removal of 1 base from V and 1 base from J, the junction contained 10 bases not matched to a gene. CDR1 SQVTM and CDR2 ANQGSEA come from the germline V gene. The CDR3 has 18 residues. The CDR3 DNA reads as TGCAGCGTTGAAGGAGGTGGGCTAGCGGGGAAGAACACCGGGGAGCTGTTTTTT. The encoded protein is CSVEGGGLAGKNTGELFF.

The chain carries TRBV6-5 and TRBJ2-7; 14 bases agree with TRBD2. The V gene's germline CDR1 is MNHEY and CDR2 SVGAGI. This CDR3 region has 16 residues. V gave up 4 bases and J gave up 4 bases; unmatched junction bases: 6. In DNA, the CDR3 is TGTGCCAGCAGTTCCGGGACTAGCGGGAGATGGTACGAGCAGTACTTC. It specifies CASSSGTSGRWYEQYF.

This chain uses TRBV18 with TRBJ1-3, with TRBD1 matching 8 bases. With 6 bases clipped from V and 0 bases from J, the junction kept 4 bases outside the gene matches. CDR1 and CDR2 from the germline V gene are KGHSH and LQKENI. This CDR3 has 15 amino acids. As DNA, the CDR3 is TGTGCCAGCTCGCTGGACAGGGTCTCTGGAAACACCATATATTTT. It codes for CASSLDRVSGNTIYF.

V usage is TRBV5-6 and J usage is TRBJ2-7; 9 nucleotides align to TRBD2. Germline V lookup: CDR1 SGHDT, CDR2 YYEEEE. The CDR3 runs 14 residues. Germline trimming cut 3 bases from V and 6 bases from J; bases unmatched to any gene: 7. The CDR3 here is CASSSQRGAGEQYF. DNA for the CDR3: TGTGCCAGCAGCTCCCAGCGGGGGGCTGGCGAGCAGTACTTC.

This clone has a single count. The chain links TRBV9 to TRBJ2-7; D is possibly TRBD2 (5 bases). Trimming took 0 bases from V and 5 from J, leaving 15 bases between them. Germline V lookup: CDR1 SGDLS, CDR2 YYNGEE. This CDR3 comprises 15 residues. In DNA, the CDR3 is TGTGCCAGCAGCGTAGGACGACACGGGGTAAACGAGCAGTACTTC. It codes for CASSVGRHGVNEQYF. Supplemented by reference TRBV9 and TRBJ2-7, the full variable domain reads DSGVTQTPKHLITATGQRVTLRCSPRSGDLSVYWYQQSLDQGLQFLIQYYNGEERAKGNILERFSAQQFPDLHSELNLSSLELGDSALYFCASSVGRHGVNEQYFGPGTRLTVT.

The chain has TRBV7-2 and TRBJ1-1, with no clear D. The CDR3 consists of 13 residues. Per germline, CDR1 SGHTA and CDR2 FQGNSA. V was clipped by 4 bases and J by 3 bases, with 9 bases between them. As DNA, the CDR3 is TGTGCCAGCAGCTCTCCGGGGTACACTGAAGCTTTCTTT. It yields the protein CASSSPGYTEAFF.

The chain uses TRBV29-1 and TRBJ1-1; D not certain. Looked up from germline, CDR1 is SQVTM and CDR2 is ANQGSEA. This CDR3 has 13 amino acids. V was clipped by 4 bases and J by 0 bases, with 9 bases between them. CDR3: CSVGGPMNTEAFF. CDR3 DNA sequence: TGCAGCGTTGGTGGGCCGATGAACACTGAAGCTTTCTTT.

This chain joins TRBV2 and TRBJ2-7; 10 bases agree with TRBD1. The V gene's germline CDR1 is SNHLY and CDR2 FYNNEI. The CDR3 covers 15 residues. Losses at the gene ends were 5 bases for V and 3 bases for J; bases not matched to a gene: 7. CDR3 region: CASSFLGTGDYEQYF. CDR3 bases: TGTGCCAGCAGTTTTCTCGGGACAGGGGACTACGAGCAGTACTTC.

The chain has TRBV5-1 and TRBJ2-7; 9 bases agree with TRBD1. J was trimmed by 1 base and V by 0 bases; bases with no gene match: 5. CDR1 is SGHRS and CDR2 is YFSETQ in the germline V gene. The CDR3 length is 16 residues. In DNA form, the CDR3 reads TGCGCCAGCAGCTTGGGCTCCGGGACAGGGTCCTACGAGCAGTACTTC. Amino acids: CASSLGSGTGSYEQYF.